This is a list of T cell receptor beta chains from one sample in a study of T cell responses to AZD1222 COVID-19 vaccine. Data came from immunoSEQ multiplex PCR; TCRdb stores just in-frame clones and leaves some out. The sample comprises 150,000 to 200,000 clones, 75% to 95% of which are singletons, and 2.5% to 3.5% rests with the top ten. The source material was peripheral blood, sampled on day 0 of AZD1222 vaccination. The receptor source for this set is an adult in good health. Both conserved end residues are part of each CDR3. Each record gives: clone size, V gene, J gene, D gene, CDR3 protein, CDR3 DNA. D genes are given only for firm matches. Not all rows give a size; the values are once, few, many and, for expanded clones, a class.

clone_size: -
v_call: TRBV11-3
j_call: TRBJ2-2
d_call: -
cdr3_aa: CASSQLCAGPTNTGELFF
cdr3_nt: TGTGCCAGCAGCCAACTATGTGCTGGACCGACGAACACCGGGGAGCTGTTTTTT

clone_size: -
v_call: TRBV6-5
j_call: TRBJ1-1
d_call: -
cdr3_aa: CASSFRGTEAFF
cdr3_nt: TGTGCCAGCAGTTTCAGGGGCACTGAAGCTTTCTTT

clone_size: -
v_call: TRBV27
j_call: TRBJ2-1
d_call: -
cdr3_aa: CASTSGGLYNEQFF
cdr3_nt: TGTGCCAGCACGAGTGGGGGGCTTTACAATGAGCAGTTCTTC

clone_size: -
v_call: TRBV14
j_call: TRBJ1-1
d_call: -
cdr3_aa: CASSGIGDFTEAFF
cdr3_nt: TGTGCCAGCAGCGGCATCGGGGATTTTACTGAAGCTTTCTTT

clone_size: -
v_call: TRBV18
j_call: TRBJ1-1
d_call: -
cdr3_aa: CASSPPVRTEAFF
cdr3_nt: TGTGCCAGCTCACCACCGGTTAGGACTGAAGCTTTCTTT

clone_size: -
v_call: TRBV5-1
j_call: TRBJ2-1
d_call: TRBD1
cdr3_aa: CASSAGQAPYNEQFF
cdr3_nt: TGCGCCAGCAGCGCGGGACAGGCCCCCTACAATGAGCAGTTCTTC

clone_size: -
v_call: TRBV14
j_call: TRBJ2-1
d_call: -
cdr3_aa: CASSQSGGGAYNEQFF
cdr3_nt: TGTGCCAGCAGCCAATCAGGCGGGGGCGCCTACAATGAGCAGTTCTTC

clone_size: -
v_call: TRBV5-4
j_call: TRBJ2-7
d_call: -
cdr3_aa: CASSLAAGAYEQYF
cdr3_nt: TGTGCCAGCAGCTTGGCGGCGGGTGCCTACGAGCAGTACTTC

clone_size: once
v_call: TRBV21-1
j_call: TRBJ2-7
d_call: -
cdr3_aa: CASSKGRPGQGVFRYEQYF
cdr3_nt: TGTGCCAGCAGCAAAGGGAGGCCGGGACAGGGTGTGTTTCGCTACGAGCAGTACTTC

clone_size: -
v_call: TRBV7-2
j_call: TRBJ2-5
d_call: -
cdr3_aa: CASSLIFSQETQYF
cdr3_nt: TGTGCCAGCAGCTTGATTTTTAGCCAAGAGACCCAGTACTTC

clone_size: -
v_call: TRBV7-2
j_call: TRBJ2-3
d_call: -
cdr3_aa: CASSPGPSTDTQYF
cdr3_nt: TGTGCCAGCAGCCCGGGTCCTAGCACAGATACGCAGTATTTT

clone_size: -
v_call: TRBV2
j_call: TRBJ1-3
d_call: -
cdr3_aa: CATRVGGSSVTGNTIYF
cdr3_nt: TGTGCCACCCGGGTAGGGGGGAGCTCCGTGACTGGAAACACCATATATTTT

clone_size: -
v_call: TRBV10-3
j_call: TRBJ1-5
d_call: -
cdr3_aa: CAIFIHQGPQHF
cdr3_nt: TGTGCCATCTTTATTCATCAGGGGCCCCAGCATTTT

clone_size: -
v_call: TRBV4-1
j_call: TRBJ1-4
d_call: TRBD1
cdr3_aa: CASSGQGTEKLFF
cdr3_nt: TGCGCCAGCAGCGGACAGGGGACTGAAAAACTGTTTTTT

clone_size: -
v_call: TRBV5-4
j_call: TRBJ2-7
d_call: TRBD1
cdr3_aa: CASSKTGLNEQYF
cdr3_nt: TGTGCCAGCAGCAAGACAGGGTTGAATGAGCAGTACTTC